These 32 T cell receptor beta chains were sequenced from one sample in a study of identifying expanded T cells in peripheral blood. Sequencing was performed with immunoSEQ multiplex PCR; in TCRdb, only in-frame clones are kept and a portion is missing. The table includes 50,000 to 70,000 clones, over 75% detected once. Sequencing was performed on blood. All receptors derive from a person aged 18-70 years in good health.

The chain joins TRBV5-1 to TRBJ2-3, with D maybe TRBD2 (6 bases). The CDR3 length is 16 residues. Germline values: CDR1 SGHRS, CDR2 YFSETQ. Trimming took off 0 bases at V and 4 bases at J, with 15 bases between the two ends. This CDR3 reads CASSLVTGRRADTQYF. DNA of the CDR3: TGCGCCAGCAGCTTGGTTACAGGACGGAGGGCAGATACGCAGTATTTT. Variable domain in full (rest from reference TRBV5-1 and TRBJ2-3): KAGVTQTPRYLIKTRGQQVTLSCSPISGHRSVSWYQQTPGQGLQFLFEYFSETQRNKGNFPGRFSGRQFSNSRSEMNVSTLELGDSALYLCASSLVTGRRADTQYFGPGTRLTVL.

This clone was picked up one time. The chain joins TRBV5-6 to TRBJ2-5; possible D gene TRBD2, 6 bases. This CDR3 spans 16 amino acids. Per the germline V gene, CDR1 is SGHDT and CDR2 is YYEEEE. V gave up 1 base and J gave up 0 bases, with 13 bases separating them. CDR3 residues: CASSLFAGFYQETQYF. CDR3 bases: TGTGCCAGCAGCTTGTTTGCGGGGTTTTACCAAGAGACCCAGTACTTC.

This chain joins TRBV18 and TRBJ2-2; D unclear. The CDR3 length is 13 residues. V was trimmed by 5 bases and J by 0 bases, leaving 4 bases between them. CDR1 and CDR2 (germline): KGHSH, LQKENI. The CDR3 protein is CASSAANTGELFF. In DNA, the CDR3 is TGTGCCAGCTCAGCTGCGAACACCGGGGAGCTGTTTTTT.

The gene calls are TRBV19 and TRBJ2-1, with TRBD2 matching 8 bases. Germline CDR1 reads LNHDA; CDR2 reads SQIVND (reference sequence). This CDR3 is 16 amino acids long. Trimming took 2 bases from V and 2 from J; bases not matched to a gene: 5. This CDR3 reads CASSIKRRGAYNEQFF. The CDR3, as DNA: TGTGCCAGTAGTATAAAACGGCGGGGGGCCTACAATGAGCAGTTCTTC.

This clone was counted once. J is TRBJ1-2 and V is TRBV5-1; TRBD1 might be the D (5 bases). V was pared by 4 bases and J by 2 bases, with 9 bases between. CDR1 is SGHRS and CDR2 is YFSETQ in the germline V gene. The CDR3 runs to 13 residues. CDR3 amino acids: CASSEGLNYGYTF. CDR3 sequence (DNA): TGCGCCAGCAGCGAGGGACTGAACTATGGCTACACCTTC.

There are a few counts of this clone. The rearrangement uses TRBV28 and TRBJ1-6; 10 positions match TRBD1. This CDR3 region has 14 residues. From germline, CDR1 is MDHEN and CDR2 SYDVKM. V trimming: 6 bases; J trimming: 6 bases; junction bases outside the gene matches: 2. CDR3 coding DNA: TGTGCCAGCAGAGGGGACAGGGGTAATTCACCCCTCCACTTT. It is translated as CASRGDRGNSPLHF.

The chain recombines TRBV18 with TRBJ2-5; the match to TRBD1 covers 9 bases. CDR1 KGHSH and CDR2 LQKENI come from the germline V gene. This CDR3 spans 15 amino acids. Trimming cost V 2 bases and J 4 bases; bases outside gene matches: 5. The CDR3 spells CASSPSGTGIETQYF. The CDR3, as DNA: TGTGCCAGCTCACCATCGGGGACAGGGATAGAGACCCAGTACTTC. Full variable domain (missing parts from reference TRBV18 and TRBJ2-5): NAGVMQNPRHLVRRRGQEARLRCSPMKGHSHVYWYRQLPEEGLKFMVYLQKENIIDESGMPKERFSAEFPKEGPSILRIQQVVRGDSAAYFCASSPSGTGIETQYFGPGTRLLVL.

The chain joins TRBV2 to TRBJ2-3, with 12 bases identical to TRBD2. The CDR3 runs 15 residues. V was clipped by 5 bases and J by 3 bases; unmatched bases: 3. Looked up from germline, CDR1 is SNHLY and CDR2 is FYNNEI. The CDR3: CASSWTSGTTDTQYF. For the CDR3, the DNA is TGTGCCAGCAGTTGGACTAGCGGGACGACAGATACGCAGTATTTT.

This clone has a single count. The chain combines TRBV10-2 with TRBJ1-1; weak D call: TRBD1 (6 bases). V was cut by 6 bases and J by 0 bases, with 8 bases left in between. Looked up from germline, CDR1 is WSHSY and CDR2 is SAAADI. This CDR3 comprises 13 residues. In nucleotides, the CDR3 is TGCGCCAGCAGGGACAGTTTGAACACTGAAGCTTTCTTT. This translates into CASRDSLNTEAFF.

The V and J genes are TRBV30 and TRBJ2-7, with D possibly being TRBD1 or TRBD2 (5 bases each). V was shortened by 5 bases and J by 1 base, with 9 bases between the two germline ends. From germline, CDR1 is GTSNPN and CDR2 SVGIG (reference sequence). The CDR3 runs to 12 residues. The CDR3 sequence: CAWGTVSYEQYF. Written as DNA, the CDR3 is TGTGCCTGGGGGACCGTTTCCTACGAGCAGTACTTC.

The chain is built from TRBV4-2 and TRBJ2-3; D is undetermined. Trimming left V 3 bases short and J 3 bases short, with 4 bases between. The CDR3 extends over 12 amino acids. Germline V gives CDR1 LGHNA, CDR2 YNFKEQ. CDR3 region: CASSHATDTQYF. CDR3 DNA sequence: TGTGCCAGCAGCCATGCGACAGATACGCAGTATTTT.

This sequence joins TRBV6-1 and TRBJ2-7, with D uncertain. This CDR3 region has 13 residues. CDR1 is MNHNS and CDR2 is SASEGT in the germline V gene. Trimming pared 1 base from V and 2 bases from J, leaving 6 bases between. CDR3 DNA sequence: TGTGCCAGCAGTGAAGACAGAGCCTACGAGCAGTACTTC. It specifies CASSEDRAYEQYF.

This chain joins TRBV9 and TRBJ2-5; D is perhaps TRBD1 (6 bases). Germline values: CDR1 SGDLS, CDR2 YYNGEE. The V end lost 2 bases, the J end lost 4 bases, and 15 bases lay between the germline ends. The CDR3 covers 15 residues. This CDR3 reads CASSVTGREGETQYF. The CDR3 coding sequence is TGTGCCAGCAGCGTTACAGGGAGAGAAGGAGAGACCCAGTACTTC.

This sequence joins TRBV28 and TRBJ2-6; 7 bases match TRBD2. The germline V gene encodes CDR1 MDHEN and CDR2 SYDVKM. Trimming took 7 bases from V and 0 from J; bases not matched to a gene: 12. This CDR3 has 18 residues. CDR3: CASKSSLADNSGANVLTF. In DNA, the CDR3 is TGTGCCAGCAAAAGCTCGCTAGCGGACAACTCTGGGGCCAACGTCCTGACTTTC. Using reference TRBV28 and TRBJ2-6 for the parts outside the CDR3, the full variable domain is DVKVTQSSRYLVKRTGEKVFLECVQDMDHENMFWYRQDPGLGLRLIYFSYDVKMKEKGDIPEGYSVSREKKERFSLILESASTNQTSMYLCASKSSLADNSGANVLTFGAGSRLTVL.

The sample holds one count of this clone. This chain links TRBV10-1 with TRBJ2-6; no clear D gene. CDR3 length: 15 residues. Per the germline V gene, CDR1 is WNHNN and CDR2 is SYGVQD (reference sequence). Trimming removed 2 bases from V and 0 bases from J, with 5 bases in between. CDR3: CASSENNSGANVLTF. The CDR3 DNA reads as TGCGCCAGCAGTGAGAACAACTCTGGGGCCAACGTCCTGACTTTC.

The chain has TRBV7-9 and TRBJ2-7; 9 bases fit TRBD2. The trim removed 5 bases at V and 3 bases at J, leaving 5 bases unmatched. CDR3 length: 14 amino acids. The V gene's germline CDR1 is SEHNR and CDR2 FQNEAQ (reference sequence). This CDR3 is CASSPGTSSYEQYF. The CDR3, as DNA: TGTGCCAGCAGCCCCGGGACTAGCAGCTACGAGCAGTACTTC.

The chain has TRBV9 and TRBJ2-2; no clear D gene. The CDR3 sequence is 16 residues long. V shed 5 bases and J shed 0 bases, with 14 bases lying between them. Germline CDR1 reads SGDLS; CDR2 reads YYNGEE. The CDR3 spells CASSNELHANTGELFF. The CDR3 coding sequence is TGTGCCAGCAGTAACGAGCTTCACGCGAACACCGGGGAGCTGTTTTTT.

The chain recombines TRBV30 with TRBJ1-4; D is perhaps TRBD1 (5 bases). Looked up from germline, CDR1 is GTSNPN and CDR2 is SVGIG (reference sequence). There are 14 residues in the CDR3. Deletions cut 1 base from V and 5 bases from J, with 11 bases between. The DNA for the CDR3 is TGTGCCTGGAGTGAAGGGACGGGGAATGAAAAACTGTTTTTT. This codes for CAWSEGTGNEKLFF.

The chain links TRBV6-5 to TRBJ2-1; 10 positions agree with TRBD2. This CDR3 has 15 amino acids. Germline V gene data show CDR1 as MNHEY and CDR2 as SVGAGI. J lost 7 bases, V lost 2 bases, and 5 bases had no gene match. The CDR3 nucleotides read TGTGCCAGCAGTTACGAAGCGGGGGGGGTGAATGAGCAGTTCTTC. It codes for CASSYEAGGVNEQFF.

The chain couples TRBV9 to TRBJ2-2; D is possibly TRBD1 or TRBD2 (5 bases each). Germline loops: CDR1 SGDLS, CDR2 YYNGEE. The CDR3 loop spans 14 amino acids. Trimming cost V 3 bases and J 7 bases, with 13 bases left between them. The CDR3 DNA reads TGTGCCAGCAGCGCCGGGACCCCGGGCGGGGAGCTGTTTTTT. Protein sequence: CASSAGTPGGELFF.

The chain employs TRBV27 and TRBJ1-1; no clear D. V dropped 5 bases and J dropped 10 bases, with 17 bases sitting between them. The CDR3 totals 13 residues. Germline V gives CDR1 MNHEY, CDR2 SMNVEV (reference sequence). The CDR3 region has the DNA TGTGCCAGCAGTCCATCACAGAGGGAGGGAGCTTTCTTT. Translation: CASSPSQREGAFF.

This rearrangement joins TRBV18 to TRBJ1-5, with a possible D match to TRBD1 (5 bases). The CDR3 covers 15 residues. The ends were cut back, 3 bases at V and 3 bases at J, with 12 bases in the middle. From germline, CDR1 is KGHSH and CDR2 LQKENI. The CDR3 reads CASSPRGSDNQPQHF. The CDR3 DNA reads as TGTGCCAGCTCACCGCGGGGGTCGGACAATCAGCCCCAGCATTTT.

The rearrangement joins TRBV28 to TRBJ1-1; 9 positions agree with TRBD1. The CDR3 is 14 residues long. V dropped 5 bases and J dropped 7; count of bases not matched to a gene: 8. Germline CDR1 and CDR2: MDHEN and SYDVKM. The CDR3 is CASSLGTGRGEAFF. The DNA of the CDR3 is TGTGCCAGCAGTCTAGGGACAGGGAGAGGTGAAGCTTTCTTT.

This chain joins TRBV7-8 and TRBJ2-5; TRBD1 matches at 8 bases. Germline-derived CDR1 and CDR2 are SGHVS and FQNEAQ. Trimming took 3 bases from V and 5 from J; bases not matched to a gene: 5. The length of the CDR3 is 14 residues. The CDR3 sequence: CASSLGTGGETQYF. The DNA for the CDR3 is TGTGCCAGCAGCTTGGGGACAGGCGGGGAGACCCAGTACTTC.

This chain links TRBV7-9 with TRBJ1-4; D unresolved. The V gene lost 2 bases and the J gene lost 1 base, with 14 bases spanning the gap. The CDR3 consists of 17 residues. The germline V gene has CDR1 SEHNR and CDR2 FQNEAQ (reference sequence). Here the CDR3 DNA reads TGTGCCAGCAGCTTACTGAAGGGTATTCGAACTAATGAAAAACTGTTTTTT. Translating it yields CASSLLKGIRTNEKLFF.

The chain joins TRBV7-9 to TRBJ1-6; 9 nucleotides agree with TRBD1. Trimming took 5 bases from V and 7 from J; bases not matched to a gene: 6. The CDR3 runs 15 residues. The V gene's germline CDR1 is SEHNR and CDR2 FQNEAQ (reference sequence). In DNA form, the CDR3 reads TGTGCCAGCAGCCAGGGGGACAGGGAGAATTCACCCCTCCACTTT. This encodes CASSQGDRENSPLHF. Variable domain in full (rest from reference TRBV7-9 and TRBJ1-6): DTGVSQNPRHKITKRGQNVTFRCDPISEHNRLYWYRQTLGQGPEFLTYFQNEAQLEKSRLLSDRFSAERPKGSFSTLEIQRTEQGDSAMYLCASSQGDRENSPLHFGNGTRLTVT.

The rearrangement uses TRBV18 and TRBJ2-7; perhaps D is TRBD1 or TRBD2 (5 bases each). Germline V gives CDR1 KGHSH, CDR2 LQKENI. The CDR3 covers 14 residues. Deletions cut 6 bases from V and 2 bases from J, with 14 bases between. The chain's CDR3 is CASSPDRGAYEQYF. The CDR3 nucleotides read TGTGCCAGCTCTCCCGACAGAGGGGCCTACGAGCAGTACTTC.

The chain recombines TRBV19 with TRBJ2-7, with 7 positions matching TRBD1. V lost 8 bases, J lost 2 bases, and 6 bases stayed unmatched. CDR3 length: 13 residues. Per germline, CDR1 LNHDA and CDR2 SQIVND (reference sequence). The chain's CDR3 is CASAGTETYEQYF. In DNA form, the CDR3 reads TGTGCCAGTGCCGGGACAGAGACCTACGAGCAGTACTTC.

The V gene is TRBV4-1, the J gene TRBJ1-3; TRBD1 is a possible D gene (6 bases). V lost 1 base and J 2 bases, leaving 12 bases between the germline ends. Germline CDR1 MGHRA, CDR2 YSYEKL. There are 16 residues in the CDR3. CDR3 protein: CASSQGRGWTGNTIYF. The CDR3 coding sequence is TGCGCCAGCAGCCAAGGAAGGGGGTGGACTGGAAACACCATATATTTT.

This chain uses TRBV10-3 with TRBJ1-2; 8 bases match TRBD1. The CDR3 is 13 amino acids. The germline gives CDR1 ENHRY, CDR2 SYGVKD. The ends lost 10 bases at V and 8 bases at J; junction bases unmatched: 12. CDR3 DNA sequence: TGTGCCACCAACCCGGACAGGGACTTAGGCTACACCTTC. Translated, it gives CATNPDRDLGYTF.

The V call is TRBV5-1, the J call TRBJ2-1; 10 bases agree with TRBD1. The CDR3 runs to 15 residues. The germline gives CDR1 SGHRS, CDR2 YFSETQ. With V trimmed by 4 bases and J by 4 bases, 5 bases remained unmatched. The CDR3 sequence is CASSPGQGKYNEQFF. For the CDR3, the DNA is TGCGCCAGCAGCCCGGGACAGGGGAAATACAATGAGCAGTTCTTC. The whole variable domain, filled in from reference TRBV5-1 and TRBJ2-1, reads KAGVTQTPRYLIKTRGQQVTLSCSPISGHRSVSWYQQTPGQGLQFLFEYFSETQRNKGNFPGRFSGRQFSNSRSEMNVSTLELGDSALYLCASSPGQGKYNEQFFGPGTRLTVL.

The chain joins TRBV4-2 to TRBJ1-2; a weak D match, TRBD1 (6 bases). V shed 2 bases and J shed 7 bases, with 20 bases lying between them. Germline CDR1 LGHNA, CDR2 YNFKEQ. CDR3 size: 16 residues. The CDR3 reads CASSQLSSQGSRGYTF. The CDR3 coding sequence is TGTGCCAGCAGCCAATTATCCTCACAGGGAAGTCGTGGCTACACCTTC.